This T cell receptor (beta chain) comes out of a study of blood T cell repertoires in COVID-19. The ends were cut back, 6 bases at V and 6 bases at J, with 6 bases in the middle. The CDR3 extends over 12 amino acids. The germline V gene encodes CDR1 SGHTA and CDR2 FQGNSA. Profiled with immunoSEQ multiplex PCR; TCRdb holds only in-frame clones, not every one. The sample yields about 26,000 clones, roughly nine tenths seen once. The sequenced sample was peripheral blood. The source is a man aged 65 to 85 with active COVID-19. This chain joins TRBV7-2 and TRBJ1-6; no firm D call. The CDR3 bases are TGTGCCAGCAGGAGCTCTAATTCACCCCTCCACTTT. Its translation: CASRSSNSPLHF. Full variable domain (remainder filled in from reference TRBV7-2 and TRBJ1-6): GAGVSQSPSNKVTEKGKDVELRCDPISGHTALYWYRQSLGQGLEFLIYFQGNSAPDKSGLPSDRFSAERTGGSVSTLTIQRTQQEDSAVYLCASRSSNSPLHFGNGTRLTVT.